This TCR beta chain comes out of a study of T-cell memory formation after mild COVID-19. General study findings and limits: Some clones that responded turned up in pre-infection memory, which suggests that cross-reactive memory joined in. CD4/CD8 balance characterized clones contracting day 15 to 85, and CD4+ skew characterized later expanders.

Constant-segment primers served in 5'RACE that generated TCR alpha and TCR beta cDNA libraries bearing sample barcodes and UMIs. TCRdb reprocessed the 5' RACE reads with MiXCR, giving one entry per CDR3 protein. The sample includes about half a million distinct CDR3 sequences, roughly 20% of them seen just once. With respect to this clonotype: The antigen is undetermined.

V shed 4 bases and J shed 3 bases, with 11 bases lying between them. The germline CDR1 and CDR2 sequences are SGHRS and YFSETQ. This CDR3 comprises 13 residues. V is TRBV5-1 and J is TRBJ2-7, with D unresolved. This sequence was found in an adult woman who had mild COVID-19 (a few samples of this study predate the infection). Cell type and time point are not known. The specimen sequenced was PBMCs or a T cell subset sorted from them (not recorded which). The CDR3 DNA sequence: TGCGCCAGCAGCGGCAGATCAAACTACGAGCAGTACTTC. It codes for CASSGRSNYEQYF.